What follows are 20 T cell receptor beta chains derived from one specimen sequenced in a study of blood T cell repertoires in COVID-19. Some clones are missing from TCRdb's copy, which holds only in-frame ones; the method was immunoSEQ multiplex PCR. The sample records hundreds of thousands of clones, roughly four fifths being singletons. The sample consisted of peripheral blood. These receptors all come from a woman aged 70-85 years with acute or convalescent COVID-19.

The chain has TRBV5-6 and TRBJ1-5; 9 bases agree with TRBD1. CDR1 and CDR2 (germline): SGHDT, YYEEEE. CDR3 size: 16 residues. V dropped 4 bases and J dropped 3; count of bases not matched to a gene: 8. The chain's CDR3 is CASSLLRDRVNQPQHF. The CDR3 DNA follows: TGTGCCAGCAGCCTACTGAGGGACAGGGTCAATCAGCCCCAGCATTTT.

The chain combines TRBV12-3 or TRBV12-4 with TRBJ1-3, with unresolved D. V dropped 7 bases and J dropped 7 bases, with 14 bases sitting between them. There are 13 residues in the CDR3. CDR3 nucleotide sequence: TGTGCCAGCACTATGAGGGAGGCGAACACCATATATTTT. Protein product: CASTMREANTIYF.

The chain is built from TRBV11-2 and TRBJ1-1, with D hard to call. The V gene lost 7 bases and the J gene lost 2 bases, with 11 bases spanning the gap. The length of the CDR3 is 13 residues. Germline values: CDR1 SGHAT, CDR2 FQNNGV. The CDR3 coding sequence is TGTGCCAGCAAGTCACAGTTTAACACTGAAGCTTTCTTT. The encoded protein is CASKSQFNTEAFF.

The chain recombines TRBV7-9 with TRBJ1-1; D not certain. The V gene's germline CDR1 is SEHNR and CDR2 FQNEAQ (reference sequence). The V end was cut by 7 bases, the J end by 3 bases, with 12 bases between. The CDR3 extends over 13 amino acids. The CDR3 DNA follows: TGTGCCAGCACTGGGCGACGACACACTGAAGCTTTCTTT. Translating it yields CASTGRRHTEAFF.

The V call is TRBV2, the J call TRBJ1-2, with D uncertain. This CDR3 is built from 13 residues. Trimming left V 0 bases short and J 2 bases short, with 4 bases between. CDR1 and CDR2 (germline): SNHLY, FYNNEI. Written as DNA, the CDR3 is TGTGCCAGCAGTGAAGCCGAGAACTATGGCTACACCTTC. Its protein product is CASSEAENYGYTF.

This chain links TRBV6-4 with TRBJ2-5; TRBD2 matches at 9 bases. Germline V CDR1 and CDR2: MRHNA, SNTAGT. The CDR3 covers 14 residues. V shed 7 bases, J shed 5 bases, and the junction held 8 bases outside the gene matches. The DNA for the CDR3 is TGTGCCAGCACCGACGACGCGGGGGGGGAGACCCAGTACTTC. Protein sequence: CASTDDAGGETQYF.

The V call is TRBV18, the J call TRBJ1-5; no clear D. CDR3 length: 12 residues. V lost 2 bases to trimming and J lost 9 bases, with 8 bases between them. Germline V CDR1 and CDR2: KGHSH, LQKENI. CDR3 DNA sequence: TGTGCCAGCTCACCAGGAGGTTCGCCCCAGCATTTT. Protein product: CASSPGGSPQHF.

The J gene is TRBJ2-3, the V gene TRBV7-9; perhaps TRBD2 as D (5 bases). Germline V CDR1 and CDR2: SEHNR, FQNEAQ (reference sequence). CDR3 size: 16 residues. V dropped 2 bases and J dropped 0 bases, with 12 bases sitting between them. The CDR3 reads CASSLRPGESTDTQYF. As DNA, the CDR3 is TGTGCCAGCAGCTTACGTCCCGGGGAAAGCACAGATACGCAGTATTTT.

V gene TRBV4-2 combines with J gene TRBJ1-2; D unclear. The CDR3 spans 16 residues. Germline V lookup: CDR1 LGHNA, CDR2 YNFKEQ. V lost 0 bases and J 2 bases, leaving 13 bases between the germline ends. CDR3 bases: TGTGCCAGCAGCCAAGATCGATGGCCCAGAAACTATGGCTACACCTTC. Its protein product is CASSQDRWPRNYGYTF.

The rearrangement uses TRBV2 and TRBJ2-1; no definite D call. The CDR3 length is 14 residues. CDR1 is SNHLY, CDR2 FYNNEI, per germline. V shed 6 bases and J shed 5 bases, with 14 bases lying between them. CDR3 bases: TGTGCCAGCAGGGCCTACGACATCGACAATGAGCAGTTCTTC. Protein: CASRAYDIDNEQFF.

The rearrangement uses TRBV30 and TRBJ1-2, with D perhaps matching TRBD1 (5 bases). The ends were cut back, 3 bases at V and 4 bases at J, with 15 bases in the middle. Germline V gene data show CDR1 as GTSNPN and CDR2 as SVGIG (reference sequence). The CDR3 spans 14 residues. The CDR3 loop reads CAWRSGRGGYGYTF. DNA for the CDR3: TGTGCCTGGAGATCAGGGAGGGGTGGCTATGGCTACACCTTC.

The chain links TRBV4-2 to TRBJ2-3, with 11 bases matching TRBD2. Germline V gives CDR1 LGHNA, CDR2 YNFKEQ. The CDR3 loop spans 18 amino acids. V lost 1 base to trimming and J lost 1 base; unmatched junction nucleotides: 7. This CDR3 reads CASSQGLAGFLGTDTQYF. CDR3 DNA sequence: TGTGCCAGCAGCCAAGGACTAGCGGGGTTTTTGGGCACAGATACGCAGTATTTT.

The chain employs TRBV27 and TRBJ1-1; 10 bases are a match to TRBD1. The CDR3 is made up of 16 amino acids. From germline, CDR1 is MNHEY and CDR2 SMNVEV (reference sequence). J was trimmed by 1 base and V by 5 bases; bases with no gene match: 7. The CDR3 coding sequence is TGTGCCAGCAGTCCCGGACAGGGGGGAGGGAACACTGAAGCTTTCTTT. This gives the protein CASSPGQGGGNTEAFF.

This chain uses TRBV11-2 with TRBJ1-4, with TRBD1 identical over 7 bases. This CDR3 is 15 amino acids long. Trimming removed 2 bases from V and 6 bases from J; junction bases left unmatched: 6. From germline, CDR1 is SGHAT and CDR2 FQNNGV. The CDR3 bases are TGTGCCAGCAGCTTAAGGGGGCTGGGAGATGAAAAACTGTTTTTT. Its protein is CASSLRGLGDEKLFF. Complete variable domain (other parts from reference TRBV11-2 and TRBJ1-4): EAGVAQSPRYKIIEKRQSVAFWCNPISGHATLYWYQQILGQGPKLLIQFQNNGVVDDSQLPKDRFSAERLKGVDSTLKIQPAKLEDSAVYLCASSLRGLGDEKLFFGSGTQLSVL.

The V gene is TRBV28, the J gene TRBJ1-2; D ambiguous. This CDR3 spans 12 amino acids. The ends were cut back, 6 bases at V and 3 bases at J, with 8 bases in the middle. Germline-derived CDR1 and CDR2 are MDHEN and SYDVKM. DNA of the CDR3: TGTGCCAGCAGGCGGAGTGACTATGGCTACACCTTC. Its translation: CASRRSDYGYTF.

In this sample, this clone turned up a few times. V is TRBV4-1 and J is TRBJ1-2; no clear D gene. The V gene lost 5 bases and the J gene lost 1 base, with 8 bases spanning the gap. This CDR3 has 13 residues. Germline V gives CDR1 MGHRA, CDR2 YSYEKL. CDR3 region: CASSSQINYGYTF. The CDR3 DNA reads as TGCGCCAGCAGCTCTCAGATTAACTATGGCTACACCTTC.

On this clone: This specimen includes other DNA sequences encoding the same CDR3. The chain employs TRBV7-9 and TRBJ1-4, with D perhaps matching TRBD1 (5 bases). CDR3 length: 14 amino acids. CDR1 is SEHNR, CDR2 FQNEAQ, per germline (reference sequence). With 0 bases removed from V and 4 bases from J, the gap between germline ends came to 6 bases. CDR3 sequence reads: CASSLAGGNEKLFF. The CDR3 DNA is TGTGCCAGCAGCTTAGCGGGGGGTAATGAAAAACTGTTTTTT. Using reference TRBV7-9 and TRBJ1-4 for the parts outside the CDR3, the full variable domain is DTGVSQNPRHKITKRGQNVTFRCDPISEHNRLYWYRQTLGQGPEFLTYFQNEAQLEKSRLLSDRFSAERPKGSFSTLEIQRTEQGDSAMYLCASSLAGGNEKLFFGSGTQLSVL.

The genes are TRBV7-8 and TRBJ2-5, with TRBD2 matching over 10 bases. Germline V lookup: CDR1 SGHVS, CDR2 FQNEAQ. The CDR3 has 16 amino acids. V shed 0 bases and J 5 bases; nucleotides not matched to a gene: 6. The CDR3 is CASSLAVAGGGETQYF. The CDR3 DNA reads as TGTGCCAGCAGCTTAGCGGTAGCGGGGGGCGGCGAGACCCAGTACTTC.

The chain is built from TRBV5-1 and TRBJ2-3; 8 bases are a match to TRBD2. The CDR3 covers 15 residues. The germline gives CDR1 SGHRS, CDR2 YFSETQ. J lost 2 bases, V lost 5 bases, and 7 bases had no gene match. Here the CDR3 DNA reads TGCGCCAGCAGTCTCGGGGGGGCAGACACAGATACGCAGTATTTT. Its protein product is CASSLGGADTDTQYF.

This sequence joins TRBV6-5 and TRBJ1-1; D might be TRBD1 (5 bases). Germline V gene lookup returns CDR1 MNHEY and CDR2 SVGAGI. This CDR3 spans 13 amino acids. With 6 bases removed from V and 0 bases from J, the gap between germline ends came to 8 bases. CDR3 nucleotides: TGTGCCAGCAGCAGGGCCCTGAACACTGAAGCTTTCTTT. Protein product: CASSRALNTEAFF.